This T cell receptor beta chain was identified during a study of identical twins. Findings and limits, study-wide: Zero-insertion analyses could be partly confounded by invariant MAIT and iNKT cells. In cord blood, abundant beta clonotypes had fewer insertions; memory showed no trend.

This clonotype has just a few counts. Its antigen is not identified. V lost 5 bases and J 0 bases, leaving 19 bases between the germline ends. Germline V CDR1 and CDR2: KGHDR, SFDVKD. The CDR3 runs 19 residues. A template switching step contributed a universal primer site, while unique molecular identifiers were present in the cDNA. TCRdb itself ran the 5' RACE reads through MiXCR, one entry per CDR3 protein. The sample has hundreds of thousands of distinct CDR3 sequences, 9% to 15% seen once. These data also featured in a second study, about yellow fever vaccine responses in identical twins.

Sequenced material: PBMCs. V and J are TRBV24-1 and TRBJ2-6; perhaps D is TRBD1 or TRBD2 (5 bases each). The receptor was derived from a woman in her late teens or twenties in good health. For the CDR3, the DNA is TGTGCCACCAGTGGATCTCCGGGACGGCTTGACTCTGGGGCCAACGTCCTGACTTTC. As protein: CATSGSPGRLDSGANVLTF.